This TCR beta chain was obtained from a study of T cell repertoires in cytomegalovirus infection. The CDR3 runs 13 residues. Germline-derived CDR1 and CDR2 are SGHTA and FQGNSA. TCRdb reanalysed the reads using MiXCR and keeps one entry per CDR3 protein. The data hold about 900,000 distinct CDR3 sequences, with roughly a third observed a single time. A note on this clonotype: Antigen: not known. At one of its ends the junction is not consistent with the germline gene, which may arise from a read error.

This TCR was recovered from a human donor in good health (CMV status not recorded). Some clones in this sample may be carry-over from other donors' samples. The source was cultured CD8+ T cells from PBMCs, collected from culture after CMV antigen stimulation. J is TRBJ2-1 and V is TRBV7-2, with D possibly TRBD1 on 5 matching bases. CDR3 nucleotides: TGTGTCAGCAGCCCCACAGGAAACAATGAGCAGTTCTTC. Translating it yields CVSSPTGNNEQFF.